These 2 T cell receptor beta chains were all obtained from the same sample, sequenced in a study of CD8+ T cells in alopecia areata. CD4, CD8alpha, NKG2D, NKG2ACE and other markers guided sorting of pooled cutaneous lymph node cells. The authors extracted RNA and reverse transcribed it into cDNA as the sequencing template. Sequencing used immunoSEQ multiplex PCR; TCRdb keeps in-frame clones, though not all of them. The table records about 270,000 clones without singletons, the ten largest covering more than 0.95%. What was sequenced was CD4+ T cells sorted from a lymph node. These receptors all stem from a C3H/HeJ mouse with alopecia areata. The strain's MHC type: H2-k.

This clone was seen repeatedly, ten times or more. The genes are named according to mouse. The CDR3 sequence is CASSGTGNYEQYF. CDR3 DNA, as far as it was read: TGTGCTAGCAGCGGGACAGGAAATTAT. J is TRBJ2-7 and V is TRBV17, with TRBD1 matching over 8 bases. The read finishes 4 residues shy of the CDR3 end, and the germline J gene is used to complete it. The germline gives CDR1 MNHDT, CDR2 YYDKIL. This CDR3 is built from 13 residues.

Regarding this clone: Each gene name is a mouse one. The CDR3 end lies 4 residues beyond the end of the read and is filled in from the germline J gene. The chain joins TRBV13-3 to TRBJ1-2, with D perhaps TRBD1 (6 bases). CDR1 and CDR2 from the germline V gene are NNHDY and SYVADS. Trimming stripped 5 bases from V and 3 bases from J, with 8 bases between. The CDR3 totals 12 residues. Partial CDR3 DNA: TGTGCCAGCAGCGGACAGTACTCC. Its translation is CASSGQYS. The whole CDR3 protein reads CASSGQYSDYTF.